This T cell receptor (beta chain) comes out of a study of shared clonotypes between healthy human individuals. TCRdb keeps only in-frame clones here, not all; method: immunoSEQ multiplex PCR. The sample comprises approximately 2,300,000 clones, 85% to 95% of which are singletons, and about 0.41% rests with the top ten. This clone was seen only once. Per the germline V gene, CDR1 is MNHEY and CDR2 is SVGAGI. V lost 0 bases and J 1 base, leaving 9 bases between the germline ends. The CDR3 loop spans 15 amino acids. Sequences were obtained from naive CD4+ T cells from PBMCs. Sample subset: CD45RA+ positively selected. The chain recombines TRBV6-5 with TRBJ1-1, with D possibly matching TRBD1 (6 bases). The TCR sequence derives from a man between 18 and 29 years old in good health. Some clones in this sample may be carry-over from other donors' samples. CDR3 coding DNA: TGTGCCAGCAGTTACTCCGGGACACAGAACACTGAAGCTTTCTTT. Encoded protein: CASSYSGTQNTEAFF.